Described below is a single TCR beta chain sequence and its context. The PCR made use of 60 Vbeta and 13 Jbeta primers. The data were produced by immunoSEQ multiplex PCR, yet TCRdb's version contains in-frame clones alone and is incomplete. The sample has 150,000 to 200,000 clones. The CDR3 covers 12 residues. V was pared by 4 bases and J by 10 bases, with 11 bases between. Looked up from germline, CDR1 is GTSNPN and CDR2 is SVGIG (reference sequence). This specimen comes from a study of cytomegalovirus exposure and HLA in healthy donors. The V call is TRBV30, the J call TRBJ1-6; D is uncertain. The TCR originated in a young man in good health and CMV-seronegative. The sequenced material came from PBMCs. As DNA, the CDR3 is TGTGCCTGGAATCACGGGTTGTCACCCCTCCACTTT. As protein: CAWNHGLSPLHF.